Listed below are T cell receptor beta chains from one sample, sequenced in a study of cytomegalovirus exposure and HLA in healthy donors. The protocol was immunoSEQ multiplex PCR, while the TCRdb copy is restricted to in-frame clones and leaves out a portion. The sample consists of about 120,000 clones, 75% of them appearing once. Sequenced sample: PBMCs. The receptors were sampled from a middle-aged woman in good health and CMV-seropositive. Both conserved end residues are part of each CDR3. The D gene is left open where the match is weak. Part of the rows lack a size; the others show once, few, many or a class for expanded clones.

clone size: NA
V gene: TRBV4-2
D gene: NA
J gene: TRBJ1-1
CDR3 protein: CASSQDSGEVESFF
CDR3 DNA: TGTGCCAGCAGCCAAGATAGCGGGGAAGTGGAAAGTTTCTTT

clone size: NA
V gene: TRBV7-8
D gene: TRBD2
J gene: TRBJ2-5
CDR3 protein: CASSLNRGGRETQYF
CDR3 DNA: TGTGCCAGCAGCTTAAACCGCGGGGGGAGAGAGACCCAGTACTTC

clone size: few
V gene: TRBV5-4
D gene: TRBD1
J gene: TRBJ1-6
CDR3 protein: CASSHRDRGNNSPLHF
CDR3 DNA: TGTGCCAGCAGCCACAGGGACAGGGGGAATAATTCACCCCTCCACTTT

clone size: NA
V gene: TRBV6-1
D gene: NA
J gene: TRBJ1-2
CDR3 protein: CASSSHTGRNYGYTF
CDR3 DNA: TGTGCCAGCAGTAGCCATACCGGGAGAAACTATGGCTACACCTTC

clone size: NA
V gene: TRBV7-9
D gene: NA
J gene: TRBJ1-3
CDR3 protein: CASSPGGSSGNTIYF
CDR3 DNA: TGTGCCAGCAGCCCCGGGGGATCCTCTGGAAACACCATATATTTT

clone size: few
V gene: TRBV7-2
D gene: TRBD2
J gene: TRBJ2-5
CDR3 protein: CASRLAVQETQYF
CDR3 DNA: TGTGCCAGCAGGCTAGCGGTCCAAGAGACCCAGTACTTC

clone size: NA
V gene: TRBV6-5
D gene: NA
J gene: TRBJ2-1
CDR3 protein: CASSSTNSYNEQFF
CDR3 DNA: TGTGCCAGCAGTTCAACTAACTCCTACAATGAGCAGTTCTTC

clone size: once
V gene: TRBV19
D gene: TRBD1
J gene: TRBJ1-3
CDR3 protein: CASSNRDRGLGNTIYF
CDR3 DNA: TGTGCCAGTAGTAACCGGGACAGGGGGCTTGGAAACACCATATATTTT

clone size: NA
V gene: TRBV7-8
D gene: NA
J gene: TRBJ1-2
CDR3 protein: CASSSKTGSNYGYTF
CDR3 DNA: TGTGCCAGCAGCTCTAAGACAGGTAGCAACTATGGCTACACCTTC

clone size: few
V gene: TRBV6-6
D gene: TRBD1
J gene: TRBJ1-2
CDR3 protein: CASSYNGQGPGGYTF
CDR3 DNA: TGTGCCAGCAGTTACAACGGACAGGGGCCGGGTGGCTACACCTTC

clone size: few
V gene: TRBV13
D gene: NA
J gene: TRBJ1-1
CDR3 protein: CASRKSPATQAFF
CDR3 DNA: TGTGCCAGCAGAAAATCACCAGCGACCCAAGCTTTCTTT

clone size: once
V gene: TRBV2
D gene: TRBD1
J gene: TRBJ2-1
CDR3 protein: CASSSRTGMGQNEQFF
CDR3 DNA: TGTGCCAGCAGTTCCCGGACAGGGATGGGACAGAATGAGCAGTTCTTC

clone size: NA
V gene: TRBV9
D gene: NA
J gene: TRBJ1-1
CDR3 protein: CASSTRTELNTEAFF
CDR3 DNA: TGTGCCAGCAGCACAAGGACAGAGCTGAACACTGAAGCTTTCTTT

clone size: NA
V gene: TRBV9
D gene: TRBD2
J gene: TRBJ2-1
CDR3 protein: CASSVGSSGSNEQFF
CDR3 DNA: TGTGCCAGCAGCGTAGGGTCTAGCGGGAGTAATGAGCAGTTCTTC